Each of the 10 T cell receptor beta chains below was sequenced from the same sample in a study of Ad26.COV2.S vaccination and SARS-CoV-2 variants (dated by TCRdb to about 2021). Library creation used the immunoSEQ multiplex PCR assay. The table comes from immuneACCESS by way of TCRdb, which keeps in-frame sequences with V and J called. Part of the clones is missing from these tables; in studies checked, under half for an unresolved V gene and the rest for unknown reasons. The sample table contains hundreds of thousands of clones; only one count was recorded for 88% of them. The ten largest clones add up to 6.4% of the sample. The sample's treatment or condition label, decoded: roughly 20 received Ad26.COV2.S at low or high dose, single or two shots; roughly 5 received placebo; per-sample allocation not given. For vaccine and placebo recipients, repertoires were sequenced using samples collected on day 63 after the first injection.

The sequencing here drew on peripheral blood, taken in a trial of Ad26.COV2.S vaccine versus placebo. Receptor source: a person between 18 and 65 years old who received the Ad26.COV2.S COVID-19 vaccine or a placebo.

The V and J genes are TRBV7-2 and TRBJ2-7, with TRBD2 as a possible D gene (5 bases). V shed 2 bases and J shed 7 bases, with 15 bases lying between them. The CDR3 consists of 14 residues. Germline CDR1 and CDR2: SGHTA and FQGNSA. The CDR3: CASSLKTVRREQYF. In DNA form, the CDR3 reads TGTGCCAGCAGCTTAAAAACAGTGCGGAGGGAGCAGTACTTC.

This clone appeared a single time. This chain connects TRBV27 to TRBJ1-1; a possible D gene is TRBD1 (6 bases). Trimming cost V 2 bases and J 8 bases, with 12 bases left between them. The CDR3 covers 13 residues. The germline V gene has CDR1 MNHEY and CDR2 SMNVEV (reference sequence). CDR3 amino acids: CASSLQNQGEAFF. The DNA for the CDR3 is TGTGCCAGCAGTTTACAAAACCAGGGGGAAGCTTTCTTT.

This clone turned up a few times. The chain carries TRBV12-3 or TRBV12-4 and TRBJ1-1; D is unresolved. V was clipped by 2 bases and J by 11 bases, with 15 bases between them. The length of the CDR3 is 13 residues. The CDR3 coding sequence is TGTGCCAGCAGTTTACGGTTCGACTACGAGGCTTTCTTT. This gives the protein CASSLRFDYEAFF.

The chain is built from TRBV9 and TRBJ2-1; D may be TRBD1 (5 bases). This CDR3 region has 16 residues. Between the trimmed V and J ends, which lost 3 bases and 1 base, there was a span of 14 bases. The V gene's germline CDR1 is SGDLS and CDR2 YYNGEE. The DNA for the CDR3 is TGTGCCAGCAGCGCCCAGGGAAGTGGATCCTACAATGAGCAGTTCTTC. It translates to CASSAQGSGSYNEQFF.

The chain recombines TRBV5-4 with TRBJ1-3, with D perhaps TRBD1 (5 bases). From germline, CDR1 is SGHNT and CDR2 YYREEE (reference sequence). Trimming took 0 bases from V and 4 from J, leaving 11 bases between them. This CDR3 has 15 residues. Written as DNA, the CDR3 is TGTGCCAGCAGCTTGGCCCCCGGGGCGGGAAACACCATATATTTT. Protein: CASSLAPGAGNTIYF. Supplemented by reference TRBV5-4 and TRBJ1-3, the full variable domain reads ETGVTQSPTHLIKTRGQQVTLRCSSQSGHNTVSWYQQALGQGPQFIFQYYREEENGRGNFPPRFSGLQFPNYSSELNVNALELDDSALYLCASSLAPGAGNTIYFGEGSWLTVV.

The chain combines TRBV5-6 with TRBJ2-7; possible D gene TRBD2, 5 bases. Trimming pared 5 bases from V and 0 bases from J, leaving 12 bases between. CDR1 is SGHDT and CDR2 is YYEEEE in the germline V gene. This CDR3 has 14 residues. In DNA, the CDR3 is TGTGCCAGCAGGGACGAACTAGGCTCCTACGAGCAGTACTTC. Residues: CASRDELGSYEQYF.

The chain employs TRBV28 and TRBJ1-1; D is perhaps TRBD1 (5 bases). The CDR3 is 13 residues long. Germline V gene sequence: CDR1 MDHEN, CDR2 SYDVKM. Trimming removed 5 bases from V and 7 bases from J, with 14 bases in between. CDR3 amino acids: CASSPPPRDEAFF. The CDR3 DNA follows: TGTGCCAGCAGTCCCCCACCCAGGGATGAAGCTTTCTTT. The variable domain in full, completed from reference TRBV28 and TRBJ1-1, reads DVKVTQSSRYLVKRTGEKVFLECVQDMDHENMFWYRQDPGLGLRLIYFSYDVKMKEKGDIPEGYSVSREKKERFSLILESASTNQTSMYLCASSPPPRDEAFFGQGTRLTVV.

This clone occurred a few times. The CDR3 DNA reads as TGTGCCAGCAGCGACCTTCGTGACTCACCCCTCCACTTT. Residues: CASSDLRDSPLHF. This sequence joins TRBV7-9 and TRBJ1-6; no firm D call. The CDR3 is 13 amino acids. V lost 5 bases to trimming and J lost 10 bases, with 12 bases between them. Germline values: CDR1 SEHNR, CDR2 FQNEAQ (reference sequence).

The chain uses TRBV7-9 and TRBJ1-6; D is possibly TRBD1 (5 bases). V shed 2 bases and J shed 6 bases, with 8 bases lying between them. Germline-derived CDR1 and CDR2 are SEHNR and FQNEAQ (reference sequence). This CDR3 has 14 residues. Written as DNA, the CDR3 is TGTGCCAGCAGCTTACCTGGGGGTAATTCACCCCTCCACTTT. Translated: CASSLPGGNSPLHF.

The gene calls are TRBV5-1 and TRBJ1-3; TRBD1 is a possible D gene (6 bases). The V end was cut by 4 bases, the J end by 6 bases, with 14 bases between. Per germline, CDR1 SGHRS and CDR2 YFSETQ. The CDR3 is 14 residues long. The CDR3 bases are TGCGCCAGCAGCCCCGGGGGCAACGAAAACACCATATATTTT. This translates into CASSPGGNENTIYF.